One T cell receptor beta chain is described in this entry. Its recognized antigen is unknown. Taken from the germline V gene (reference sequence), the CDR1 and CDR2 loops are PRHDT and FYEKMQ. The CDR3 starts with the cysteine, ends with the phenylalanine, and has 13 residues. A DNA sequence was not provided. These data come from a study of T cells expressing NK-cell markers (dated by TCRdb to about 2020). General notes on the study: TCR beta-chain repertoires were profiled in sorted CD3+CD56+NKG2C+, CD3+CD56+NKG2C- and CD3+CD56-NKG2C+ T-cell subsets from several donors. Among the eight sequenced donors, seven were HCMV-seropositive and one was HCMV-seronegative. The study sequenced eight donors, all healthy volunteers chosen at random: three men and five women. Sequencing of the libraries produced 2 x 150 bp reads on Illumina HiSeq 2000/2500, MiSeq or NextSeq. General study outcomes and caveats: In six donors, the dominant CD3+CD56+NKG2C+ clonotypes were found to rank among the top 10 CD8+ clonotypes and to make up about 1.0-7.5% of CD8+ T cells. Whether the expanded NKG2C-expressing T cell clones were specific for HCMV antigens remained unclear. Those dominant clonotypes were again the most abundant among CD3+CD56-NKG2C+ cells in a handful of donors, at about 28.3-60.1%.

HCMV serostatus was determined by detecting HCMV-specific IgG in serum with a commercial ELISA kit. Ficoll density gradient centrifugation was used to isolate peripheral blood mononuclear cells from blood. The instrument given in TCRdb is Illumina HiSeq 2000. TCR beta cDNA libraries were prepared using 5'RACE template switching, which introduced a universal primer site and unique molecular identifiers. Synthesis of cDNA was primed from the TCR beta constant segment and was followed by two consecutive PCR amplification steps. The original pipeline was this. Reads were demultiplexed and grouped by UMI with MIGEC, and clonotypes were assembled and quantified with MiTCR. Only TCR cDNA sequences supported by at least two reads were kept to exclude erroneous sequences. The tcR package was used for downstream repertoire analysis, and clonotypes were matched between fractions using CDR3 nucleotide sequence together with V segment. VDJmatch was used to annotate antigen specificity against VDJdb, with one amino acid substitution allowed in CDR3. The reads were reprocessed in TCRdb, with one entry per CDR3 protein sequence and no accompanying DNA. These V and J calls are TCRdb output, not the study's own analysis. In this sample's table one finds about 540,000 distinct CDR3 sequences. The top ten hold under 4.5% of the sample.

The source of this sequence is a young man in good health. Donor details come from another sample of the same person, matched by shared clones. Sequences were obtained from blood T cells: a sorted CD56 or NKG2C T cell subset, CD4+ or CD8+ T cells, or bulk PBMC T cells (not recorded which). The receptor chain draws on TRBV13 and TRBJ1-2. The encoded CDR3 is CASSLSATYGYTF.